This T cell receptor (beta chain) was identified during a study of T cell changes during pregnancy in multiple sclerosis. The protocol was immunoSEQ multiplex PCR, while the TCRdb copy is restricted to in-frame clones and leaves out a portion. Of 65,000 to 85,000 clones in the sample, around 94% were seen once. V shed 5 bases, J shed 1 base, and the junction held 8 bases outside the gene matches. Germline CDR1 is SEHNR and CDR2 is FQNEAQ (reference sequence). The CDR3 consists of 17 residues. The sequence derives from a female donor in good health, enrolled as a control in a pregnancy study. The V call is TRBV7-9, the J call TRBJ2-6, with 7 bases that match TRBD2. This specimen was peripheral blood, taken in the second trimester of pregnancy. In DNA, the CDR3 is TGTGCCAGCAGCCTTCTGGGGGAGGGATCTGGGGCCAACGTCCTGACTTTC. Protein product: CASSLLGEGSGANVLTF.